A single TCR beta chain is shown here with its context. Original processing methods: By means of reference gene primer amplification, nucleated cell counts were estimated. Clones were sequenced by immunoSEQ multiplex PCR, and TCRdb holds only the in-frame ones, with some missing. That table supplies the V and J calls and clone size; D and trimming were determined from the DNA. This table holds around 230,000 clones, roughly 84% found once. The entry originates in a study of blood T cell repertoires in COVID-19. Sequenced material: peripheral blood. The TCR comes from a man in his forties with acute or convalescent COVID-19.

As DNA, the CDR3 is TGTGCCAGCAGGCAGGGGCAATACGAGCAGTACTTC. It codes for CASRQGQYEQYF. This chain uses TRBV6-5 with TRBJ2-7, with D perhaps TRBD1 (6 bases). The CDR3 consists of 12 residues. V was cut by 6 bases and J by 4 bases, with 10 bases left in between. Germline V lookup: CDR1 MNHEY, CDR2 SVGAGI.